The 9 T cell receptor beta chains presented below share a single source sample, sequenced in a study of blood T cells in healthy people across ages. It was with a sample-barcoded 5' primer and a J-beta primer mix that a second PCR of about 6 to 12 cycles was run. One entry per CDR3 protein, called by TCRdb with MiXCR from the 5' RACE reads. The sample has about 1.6 million distinct CDR3 sequences; about 35% are singletons. Sequencing input: blood. The receptor set was obtained from a woman younger than 45 in good health.

The chain combines TRBV7-8 with TRBJ2-7; the D gene is possibly TRBD1 (7 bases). The CDR3 totals 16 residues. Trimming pared 5 bases from V and 0 bases from J, leaving 17 bases between. Germline V gene lookup returns CDR1 SGHVS and CDR2 FQNEAQ. The CDR3 region has the DNA TGTGCCAGCAGCCCCCAGGGGGGAAAGGGCTCCTACGAGCAGTACTTC. It translates to CASSPQGGKGSYEQYF.

This clonotype occurred a few times. The chain joins TRBV7-9 to TRBJ2-3; 9 bases match TRBD2. The CDR3 has 16 residues. Germline V CDR1 and CDR2: SEHNR, FQNEAQ (reference sequence). The V and J ends lost 1 base and 5 bases, in that order; junction bases with no gene match: 7. This CDR3 is CASSLVAGGPEDTQYF. CDR3 bases: TGTGCCAGCAGCTTAGTGGCGGGAGGGCCGGAAGATACGCAGTATTTT.

The sample holds many counts of this clonotype. The V gene is TRBV29-1, the J gene TRBJ2-1; TRBD2 is a possible D gene (6 bases). The V gene lost 6 bases and the J gene lost 6 bases, with 21 bases spanning the gap. The CDR3 contains 15 residues. Germline CDR1 reads SQVTM; CDR2 reads ANQGSEA. The CDR3 reads CSVKGGPLNGNEQFF. The CDR3 nucleotides read TGCAGCGTCAAAGGAGGGCCGCTCAACGGCAATGAGCAGTTCTTC.

The chain joins TRBV6-1 to TRBJ1-6; D possibly corresponds to TRBD1 (6 bases). CDR3 length: 15 amino acids. Germline V gives CDR1 MNHNS, CDR2 SASEGT. The germline V and J ends were trimmed by 0 bases and 6 bases, with 9 bases remaining between them. Written as DNA, the CDR3 is TGTGCCAGCAGTGAAGCGGGACACCTTAATTCACCCCTCCACTTT. It yields the protein CASSEAGHLNSPLHF.

The chain carries TRBV12-3 or TRBV12-4 and TRBJ2-5; D unclear. Between the trimmed V and J ends, which lost 5 bases and 5 bases, there was a span of 9 bases. This CDR3 has 12 residues. The CDR3 DNA sequence: TGTGCCAGCAGTCTCCATGCCGAGACCCAGTACTTC. It yields the protein CASSLHAETQYF.

This clonotype was observed many times. The chain has TRBV27 and TRBJ2-3; possibly TRBD1 or TRBD2 for D (6 bases each). This CDR3 is 14 amino acids long. Germline assignment: CDR1 MNHEY and CDR2 SMNVEV (reference sequence). The V end was cut by 5 bases, the J end by 3 bases, with 12 bases between. This CDR3 is CASSGGTRTDTQYF. The CDR3 nucleotides read TGTGCCAGCAGTGGAGGGACACGAACAGATACGCAGTATTTT.

V gene TRBV6-1 combines with J gene TRBJ2-7; D is perhaps TRBD1 (6 bases). V lost 5 bases to trimming and J lost 6 bases, with 14 bases between them. Per germline, CDR1 MNHNS and CDR2 SASEGT. The CDR3 consists of 13 residues. This CDR3 is CASSNQQGGEQYF. The CDR3 DNA reads as TGTGCCAGCAGTAACCAACAGGGCGGCGAGCAGTACTTC.

This clonotype was recorded at least ten times. The J gene is TRBJ2-7, the V gene TRBV5-1, with 8 bases lining up with TRBD1. V shed 3 bases, J shed 0 bases, and the junction held 5 bases outside the gene matches. Germline values: CDR1 SGHRS, CDR2 YFSETQ. This CDR3 spans 15 amino acids. The CDR3 sequence is CASSYRQGLSYEQYF. CDR3 bases: TGCGCCAGCAGCTACCGACAGGGGCTCTCCTACGAGCAGTACTTC.

This chain joins TRBV10-3 and TRBJ1-2; D is undetermined. The germline CDR1 and CDR2 sequences are ENHRY and SYGVKD. This CDR3 is built from 12 residues. Trimming cost V 10 bases and J 4 bases, with 13 bases left between them. The CDR3 loop reads CATTPKGYGYTF. DNA of the CDR3: TGTGCCACGACTCCAAAGGGCTATGGCTACACCTTC.